The 21 T cell receptor beta chains below come from one sample, sequenced in a study of blood T cell repertoires in COVID-19. Clones were read by immunoSEQ multiplex PCR, and TCRdb kept only the in-frame ones, dropping some. The profile shows 150,000 or so clones, roughly 83% of them singletons. Source material: PBMCs or T cells enriched from blood (not recorded which). All receptors come from a woman aged 60-75 years who had recovered from COVID-19.

The J gene is TRBJ1-4, the V gene TRBV5-1; TRBD1 matches at 7 bases. Germline V gene sequence: CDR1 SGHRS, CDR2 YFSETQ. J gave up 5 bases and V 0 bases, and 13 bases lay outside the gene matches. CDR3 length: 18 residues. The CDR3 DNA is TGCGCCAGCAGCTTGGGGCTAACAGGGGTGAGACCGAATGAAAAACTGTTTTTT. The encoded protein is CASSLGLTGVRPNEKLFF.

This chain links TRBV10-1 with TRBJ1-4; D uncertain. The germline CDR1 and CDR2 sequences are WNHNN and SYGVQD (reference sequence). The CDR3 has 12 residues. V was pared by 0 bases and J by 8 bases, with 4 bases between. CDR3 DNA sequence: TGCGCCAGCAGTGAGTCGTCGGAAAAACTGTTTTTT. It codes for CASSESSEKLFF.

The chain has TRBV7-2 and TRBJ2-7; D is ambiguous. Germline V gene data show CDR1 as SGHTA and CDR2 as FQGNSA. CDR3 length: 15 amino acids. Trimming cost V 1 base and J 0 bases, with 10 bases left between them. The CDR3: CASSLVHLSSYEQYF. CDR3 DNA: TGTGCCAGCAGCTTAGTGCATCTTAGCTCCTACGAGCAGTACTTC.

This clone was picked up a small number of times. V and J are TRBV29-1 and TRBJ1-1, with D perhaps TRBD1 (5 bases). CDR1 and CDR2 (germline): SQVTM, ANQGSEA. Deletions cut 6 bases from V and 3 bases from J, with 14 bases between. This CDR3 contains 13 residues. The CDR3 region has the DNA TGCAGCGTCTGCTCGGACACTTACACTGAAGCTTTCTTT. As protein: CSVCSDTYTEAFF.

The CDR3 reads CATSGGDSFQPQHF. DNA of the CDR3: TGTGCCACCAGCGGAGGGGACAGTTTTCAGCCCCAGCATTTT. The V gene is TRBV15, the J gene TRBJ1-5; 7 positions match TRBD1. Germline trimming cut 5 bases from V and 6 bases from J; bases unmatched to any gene: 7. Germline assignment: CDR1 LNHNV and CDR2 YYDKDF (reference sequence). The CDR3 spans 14 residues.

The chain is built from TRBV28 and TRBJ2-7; 11 positions agree with TRBD2. The J segment lost 2 bases and the V segment lost 3 bases, leaving 0 bases of the junction unmatched. The CDR3 extends over 14 amino acids. In germline, CDR1 is MDHEN, CDR2 SYDVKM. CDR3 sequence reads: CASSFSGGAYEQYF. CDR3 sequence (DNA): TGTGCCAGCAGTTTTAGCGGGGGGGCCTACGAGCAGTACTTC.

This clone was detected only a few times. The gene calls are TRBV7-3 and TRBJ1-1; D is unresolved. Germline CDR1 is SGHTA and CDR2 is FQGTGA. The V and J ends lost 2 bases and 1 base respectively, with 5 bases between them. The CDR3 runs 13 residues. The CDR3 DNA reads as TGTGCCAGCAGCTTACACGGGAACACTGAAGCTTTCTTT. Translation gives CASSLHGNTEAFF.

The rearrangement joins TRBV5-1 to TRBJ1-4, with 10 bases lining up with TRBD1. The CDR3 loop spans 15 amino acids. The germline gives CDR1 SGHRS, CDR2 YFSETQ. V lost 6 bases to trimming and J lost 7 bases; unmatched junction nucleotides: 9. The CDR3 DNA reads as TGCGCCAGCACCCAAGGGACAGGGGCCTTTGAAAAACTGTTTTTT. As protein: CASTQGTGAFEKLFF.

The chain employs TRBV2 and TRBJ2-7; D perhaps matches TRBD1 (8 bases). This CDR3 is 14 amino acids long. The V end lost 4 bases, the J end lost 7 bases, and 17 bases lay between the germline ends. Germline V gene lookup returns CDR1 SNHLY and CDR2 FYNNEI. The CDR3 reads CASSVHRGGGEQYF. CDR3 sequence (DNA): TGTGCCAGCAGTGTTCACAGGGGGGGTGGAGAGCAGTACTTC.

This clone turned up a few times. V usage is TRBV9 and J usage is TRBJ1-2; 7 nucleotides line up with TRBD1. V dropped 3 bases and J dropped 0; count of bases not matched to a gene: 8. This CDR3 region has 16 residues. The V gene's germline CDR1 is SGDLS and CDR2 YYNGEE. The CDR3, as DNA: TGTGCCAGCAGCGCGAGGGACAGTTCAACTAACTATGGCTACACCTTC. This sequence encodes CASSARDSSTNYGYTF.

This chain connects TRBV7-7 to TRBJ2-1; 14 bases are a match to TRBD2. J gave up 9 bases and V 5 bases, and 6 bases lay outside the gene matches. The CDR3 covers 15 residues. CDR1 and CDR2 from the germline V gene are SSHAT and FNYEAQ (reference sequence). The CDR3 loop is CASSATSGRGSEQFF. The CDR3 DNA reads TGTGCCAGCAGCGCGACTAGCGGGAGGGGTAGTGAGCAGTTCTTC.

The chain is built from TRBV30 and TRBJ1-2; 7 bases align to TRBD1. The CDR3 is 15 residues long. The ends lost 2 bases at V and 4 bases at J; junction bases unmatched: 10. Germline V gives CDR1 GTSNPN, CDR2 SVGIG (reference sequence). This CDR3 reads CAWSPRDSVFYGYTF. Written as DNA, the CDR3 is TGTGCCTGGAGTCCCCGGGACAGTGTTTTCTATGGCTACACCTTC.

The gene calls are TRBV19 and TRBJ1-5, with D possibly being TRBD1 (6 bases). Germline CDR1 LNHDA, CDR2 SQIVND (reference sequence). Trimming pared 4 bases from V and 2 bases from J, leaving 18 bases between. CDR3 length: 17 amino acids. The DNA of the CDR3 is TGTGCCAGTAGTACGACTTACAGGGTCGACGGCAATCAGCCCCAGCATTTT. Encoded protein: CASSTTYRVDGNQPQHF.

The rearrangement joins TRBV27 to TRBJ2-1, with 11 bases that match TRBD2. The CDR3 totals 15 residues. Unmatched junction bases numbered 3, after V lost 5 bases and J lost 3 bases. The germline gives CDR1 MNHEY, CDR2 SMNVEV (reference sequence). CDR3 coding DNA: TGTGCCAGCAGTCCACTAGCGGGAGTCTACAATGAGCAGTTCTTC. It yields the protein CASSPLAGVYNEQFF.

In this sample, this clone turned up once. V is TRBV6-6 and J is TRBJ2-3; TRBD2 is a possible D gene (6 bases). Germline values: CDR1 MNHNY, CDR2 SVGAGI (reference sequence). Trimming took 6 bases from V and 10 from J, leaving 17 bases between them. The CDR3 spans 13 residues. CDR3 loop: CASRTRNVVSQYF. The CDR3 DNA sequence: TGTGCCAGCAGGACTAGGAATGTAGTGTCGCAGTATTTT.

The J gene is TRBJ2-2, the V gene TRBV7-2; TRBD2 matches 12 bases. V trimming: 0 bases; J trimming: 4 bases; junction bases outside the gene matches: 9. The CDR3 totals 19 residues. Germline V gene sequence: CDR1 SGHTA, CDR2 FQGNSA. CDR3 loop: CASSLASSGLAGSTGELFF. The CDR3 DNA follows: TGTGCCAGCAGCTTAGCCTCCTCCGGACTAGCGGGATCCACCGGGGAGCTGTTTTTT. Complete variable domain (other parts from reference TRBV7-2 and TRBJ2-2): GAGVSQSPSNKVTEKGKDVELRCDPISGHTALYWYRQSLGQGLEFLIYFQGNSAPDKSGLPSDRFSAERTGGSVSTLTIQRTQQEDSAVYLCASSLASSGLAGSTGELFFGEGSRLTVL.

The V gene is TRBV2, the J gene TRBJ1-6, with D unresolved. Germline V gene lookup returns CDR1 SNHLY and CDR2 FYNNEI. The CDR3 loop spans 16 amino acids. The V and J ends lost 4 bases and 9 bases respectively, with 19 bases between them. In nucleotides, the CDR3 is TGTGCCAGCAGTGGACCCCCACAGACATCAGGTTCACCCCTCCACTTT. Protein sequence: CASSGPPQTSGSPLHF.

Here the CDR3 reads CASSEGMITGAFF. DNA for the CDR3: TGTGCCAGCAGTGAAGGGATGATTACGGGAGCTTTCTTT. The chain joins TRBV6-1 to TRBJ1-1, with D unresolved. The length of the CDR3 is 13 residues. From germline, CDR1 is MNHNS and CDR2 SASEGT. Trimming removed 1 base at V and 10 bases at J, with 13 bases between.

V gene TRBV18 combines with J gene TRBJ2-3; 9 positions agree with TRBD1. The CDR3 is made up of 15 amino acids. CDR1 KGHSH and CDR2 LQKENI come from the germline V gene. Unmatched junction bases numbered 7, after V lost 4 bases and J lost 5 bases. CDR3 protein: CASSRDQTGGDTQYF. The CDR3 region has the DNA TGTGCCAGCTCACGAGATCAGACAGGGGGAGATACGCAGTATTTT.

As for this clone: The sample has other DNA sequences that encode this CDR3 too. The chain carries TRBV5-1 and TRBJ1-1; the D is unclear. Trimming cost V 0 bases and J 1 base, with 7 bases left between them. Germline loops: CDR1 SGHRS, CDR2 YFSETQ. This CDR3 has 14 residues. The CDR3 nucleotides are TGCGCCAGCAGCTTGGGGGCAGGGAACACTGAAGCTTTCTTT. Protein sequence: CASSLGAGNTEAFF.

The chain employs TRBV6-1 and TRBJ1-2, with a tentative D call TRBD1 (5 bases). V dropped 4 bases and J dropped 2 bases, with 26 bases sitting between them. Germline V gene data show CDR1 as MNHNS and CDR2 as SASEGT. The CDR3 has 19 residues. CDR3 nucleotides: TGTGCCAGCAGTGCCACCCCCGCCAGGGCCTTAGGGGTAAACTATGGCTACACCTTC. This codes for CASSATPARALGVNYGYTF.